This note documents a single T cell receptor beta chain sequence. The sample originates from a study of blood T cell repertoires in COVID-19. V was clipped by 0 bases and J by 3 bases, with 9 bases between them. The germline V gene encodes CDR1 LGHNA and CDR2 YNFKEQ. The CDR3 sequence is 14 residues long. TCRdb keeps only in-frame clones here, not all; method: immunoSEQ multiplex PCR. Found here are about 130,000 clones, approximately 83% of them singletons; the top ten hold 3%. The TCR comes from a woman older than 75 with acute or convalescent COVID-19. The sample taken for sequencing was peripheral blood. The genes are TRBV4-2 and TRBJ2-7; D gene uncertain. CDR3 loop: CASSQDGLVYEQYF. CDR3 coding DNA: TGTGCCAGCAGCCAAGATGGGCTGGTCTACGAGCAGTACTTC.